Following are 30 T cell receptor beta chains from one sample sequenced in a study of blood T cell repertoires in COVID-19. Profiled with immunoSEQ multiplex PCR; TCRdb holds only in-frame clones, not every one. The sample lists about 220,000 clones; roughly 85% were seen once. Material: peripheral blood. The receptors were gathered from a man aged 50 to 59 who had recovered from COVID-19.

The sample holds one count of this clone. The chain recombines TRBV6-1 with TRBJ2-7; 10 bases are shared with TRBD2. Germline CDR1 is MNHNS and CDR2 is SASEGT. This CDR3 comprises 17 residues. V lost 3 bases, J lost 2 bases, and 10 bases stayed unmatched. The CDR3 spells CASSEHPLAGAPYEQYF. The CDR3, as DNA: TGTGCCAGCAGTGAGCACCCTCTAGCGGGAGCCCCCTACGAGCAGTACTTC.

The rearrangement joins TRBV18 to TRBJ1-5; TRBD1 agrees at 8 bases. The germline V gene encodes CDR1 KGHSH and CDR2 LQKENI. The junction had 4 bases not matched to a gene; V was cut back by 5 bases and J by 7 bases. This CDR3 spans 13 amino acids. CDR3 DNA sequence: TGTGCCAGCTCATCCGACAGGGGCCAGCCCCAGCATTTT. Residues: CASSSDRGQPQHF.

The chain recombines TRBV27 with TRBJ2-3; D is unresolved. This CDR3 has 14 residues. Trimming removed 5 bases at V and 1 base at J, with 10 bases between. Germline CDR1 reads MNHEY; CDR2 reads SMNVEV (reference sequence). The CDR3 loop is CASSLRPGTDTQYF. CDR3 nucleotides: TGTGCCAGCAGTCTCAGGCCTGGCACAGATACGCAGTATTTT.

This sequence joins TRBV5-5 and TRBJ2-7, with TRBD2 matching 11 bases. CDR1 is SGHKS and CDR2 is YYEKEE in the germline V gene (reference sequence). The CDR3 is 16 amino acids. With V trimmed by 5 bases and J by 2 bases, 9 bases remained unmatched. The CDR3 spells CASRRGLAGLAYEQYF. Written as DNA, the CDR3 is TGTGCCAGCAGACGCGGACTAGCGGGTTTAGCCTACGAGCAGTACTTC.

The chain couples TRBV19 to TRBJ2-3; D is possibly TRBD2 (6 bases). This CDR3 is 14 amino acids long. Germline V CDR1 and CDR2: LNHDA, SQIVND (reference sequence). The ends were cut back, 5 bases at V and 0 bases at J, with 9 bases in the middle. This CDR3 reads CASSLGGSTDTQYF. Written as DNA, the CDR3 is TGTGCCAGTAGTCTCGGGGGTAGCACAGATACGCAGTATTTT.

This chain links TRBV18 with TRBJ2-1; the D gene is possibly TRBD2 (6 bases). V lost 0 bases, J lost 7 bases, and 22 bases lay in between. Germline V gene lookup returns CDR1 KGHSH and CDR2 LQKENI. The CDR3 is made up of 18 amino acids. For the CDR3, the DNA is TGTGCCAGCTCACCACCCCTTAGAACAGGCACGGGGAGGAATGAGCAGTTCTTC. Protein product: CASSPPLRTGTGRNEQFF.

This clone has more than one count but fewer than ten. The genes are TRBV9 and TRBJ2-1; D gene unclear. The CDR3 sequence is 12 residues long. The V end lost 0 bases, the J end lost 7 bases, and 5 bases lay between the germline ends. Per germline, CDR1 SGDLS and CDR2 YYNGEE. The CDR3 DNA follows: TGTGCCAGCAGCGTAGGTCTGAATGAGCAGTTCTTC. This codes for CASSVGLNEQFF.

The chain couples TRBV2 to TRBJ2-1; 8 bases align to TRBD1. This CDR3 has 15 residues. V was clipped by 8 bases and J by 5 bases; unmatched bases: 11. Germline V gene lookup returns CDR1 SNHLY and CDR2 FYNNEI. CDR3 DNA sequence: TGTGCCAGCTTCAAAGGGACAGGAGGGGACAATGAGCAGTTCTTC. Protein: CASFKGTGGDNEQFF.

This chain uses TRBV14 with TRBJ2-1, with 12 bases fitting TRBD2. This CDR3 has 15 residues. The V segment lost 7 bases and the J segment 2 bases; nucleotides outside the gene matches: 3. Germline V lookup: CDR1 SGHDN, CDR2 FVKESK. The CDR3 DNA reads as TGTGCCAGCAAACTAGCGGGAGGTCCCTACAATGAGCAGTTCTTC. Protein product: CASKLAGGPYNEQFF.

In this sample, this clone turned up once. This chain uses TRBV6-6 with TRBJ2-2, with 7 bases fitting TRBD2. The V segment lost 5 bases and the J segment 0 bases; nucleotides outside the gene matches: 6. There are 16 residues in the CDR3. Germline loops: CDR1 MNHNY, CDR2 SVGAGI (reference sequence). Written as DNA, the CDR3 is TGTGCCAGCAGTCTGGGGGGGTCAGCGAACACCGGGGAGCTGTTTTTT. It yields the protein CASSLGGSANTGELFF.

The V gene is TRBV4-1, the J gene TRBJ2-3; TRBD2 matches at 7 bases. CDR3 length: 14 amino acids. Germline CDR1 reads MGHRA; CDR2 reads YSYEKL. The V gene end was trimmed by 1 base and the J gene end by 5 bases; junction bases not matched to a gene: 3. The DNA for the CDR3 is TGCGCCAGCAGCCAAGTGGGGAGGGTAGATACGCAGTATTTT. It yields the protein CASSQVGRVDTQYF.

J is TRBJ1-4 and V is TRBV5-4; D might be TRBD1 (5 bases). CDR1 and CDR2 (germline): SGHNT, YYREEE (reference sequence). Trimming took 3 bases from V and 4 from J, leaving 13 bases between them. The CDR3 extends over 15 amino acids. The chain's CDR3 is CASSSPGLYNEKLFF. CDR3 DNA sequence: TGTGCCAGCAGCTCTCCGGGACTATATAATGAAAAACTGTTTTTT.

The CDR3 region has the DNA TGTGCCAGTAGTTTTCGGACAGGCGCTCCGAACACTGAAGCTTTCTTT. It is translated as CASSFRTGAPNTEAFF. The rearrangement uses TRBV19 and TRBJ1-1; 7 bases align to TRBD1. The V gene end was trimmed by 5 bases and the J gene end by 1 base; junction bases not matched to a gene: 10. The germline gives CDR1 LNHDA, CDR2 SQIVND (reference sequence). The CDR3 is 16 residues long.

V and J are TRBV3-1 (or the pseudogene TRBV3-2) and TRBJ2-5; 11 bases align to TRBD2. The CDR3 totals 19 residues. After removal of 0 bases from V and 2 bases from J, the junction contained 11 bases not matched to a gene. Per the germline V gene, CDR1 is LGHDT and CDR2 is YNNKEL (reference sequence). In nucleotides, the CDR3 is TGTGCCAGCAGCCAAGATAGTCGCCAACTAGCGGGGGCTCAAGAGACCCAGTACTTC. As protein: CASSQDSRQLAGAQETQYF.

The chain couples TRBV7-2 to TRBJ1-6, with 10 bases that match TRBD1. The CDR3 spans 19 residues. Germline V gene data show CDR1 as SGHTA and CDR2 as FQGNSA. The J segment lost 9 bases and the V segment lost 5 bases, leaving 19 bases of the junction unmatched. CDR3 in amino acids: CASSPMTGGRFAHISPLHF. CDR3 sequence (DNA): TGTGCCAGCAGCCCGATGACAGGGGGCAGATTCGCCCACATTTCACCCCTCCACTTT.

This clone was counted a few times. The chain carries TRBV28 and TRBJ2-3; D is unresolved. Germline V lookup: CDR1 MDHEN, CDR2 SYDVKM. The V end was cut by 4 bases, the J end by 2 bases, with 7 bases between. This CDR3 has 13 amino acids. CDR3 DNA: TGTGCCAGCAGTTCTTACACCACAGATACGCAGTATTTT. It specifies CASSSYTTDTQYF.

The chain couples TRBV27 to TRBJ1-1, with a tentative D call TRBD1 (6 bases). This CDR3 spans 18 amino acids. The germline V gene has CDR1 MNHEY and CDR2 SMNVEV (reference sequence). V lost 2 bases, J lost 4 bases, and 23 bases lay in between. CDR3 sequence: CASSLVGLRGGGGTEAFF. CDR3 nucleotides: TGTGCCAGCAGTTTAGTCGGTCTGAGAGGGGGGGGAGGCACTGAAGCTTTCTTT.

This chain's CDR3 is CASSSPGGLNYEQYF. The CDR3 bases are TGTGCCAGCAGCTCTCCAGGGGGCCTCAACTACGAGCAGTACTTC. The chain joins TRBV11-2 to TRBJ2-7; 8 bases agree with TRBD1. CDR3 length equals 15 residues. V shed 4 bases, J shed 3 bases, and the junction held 8 bases outside the gene matches. Per the germline V gene, CDR1 is SGHAT and CDR2 is FQNNGV.

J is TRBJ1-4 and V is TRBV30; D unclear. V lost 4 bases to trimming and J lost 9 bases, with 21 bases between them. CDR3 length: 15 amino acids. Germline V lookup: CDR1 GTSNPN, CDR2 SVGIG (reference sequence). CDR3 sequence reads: CAWKTPGGPWKKLFF. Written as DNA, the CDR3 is TGTGCCTGGAAGACCCCGGGAGGCCCATGGAAAAAACTGTTTTTT.

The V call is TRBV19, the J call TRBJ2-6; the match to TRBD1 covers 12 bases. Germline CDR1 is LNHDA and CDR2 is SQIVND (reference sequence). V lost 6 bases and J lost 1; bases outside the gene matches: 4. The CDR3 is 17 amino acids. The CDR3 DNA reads TGTGCCAGTAGCCAGGGACAGGGGGCGTCTGGGGCCAACGTCCTGACTTTC. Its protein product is CASSQGQGASGANVLTF. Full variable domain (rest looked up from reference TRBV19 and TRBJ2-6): DGGITQSPKYLFRKEGQNVTLSCEQNLNHDAMYWYRQDPGQGLRLIYYSQIVNDFQKGDIAEGYSVSREKKESFPLTVTSAQKNPTAFYLCASSQGQGASGANVLTFGAGSRLTVL.

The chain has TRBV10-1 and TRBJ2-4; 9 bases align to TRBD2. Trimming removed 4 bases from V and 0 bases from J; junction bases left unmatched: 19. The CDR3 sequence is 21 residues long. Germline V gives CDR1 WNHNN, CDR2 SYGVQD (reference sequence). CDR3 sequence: CASSARPRLAGVVLAKNIQYF. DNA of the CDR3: TGCGCCAGCAGTGCCCGACCACGCTTAGCGGGAGTAGTTTTAGCCAAAAACATTCAGTACTTC.

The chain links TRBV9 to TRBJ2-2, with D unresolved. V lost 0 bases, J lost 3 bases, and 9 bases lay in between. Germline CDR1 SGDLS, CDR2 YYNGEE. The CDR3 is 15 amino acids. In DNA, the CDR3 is TGTGCCAGCAGCGTAGATCCTAGAGACACCGGGGAGCTGTTTTTT. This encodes CASSVDPRDTGELFF.

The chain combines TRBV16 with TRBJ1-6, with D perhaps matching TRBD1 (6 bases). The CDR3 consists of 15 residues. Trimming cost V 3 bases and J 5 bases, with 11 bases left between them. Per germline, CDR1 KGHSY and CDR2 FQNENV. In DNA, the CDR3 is TGTGCCAGCAGCCATCGACAGGTTAATAATTCACCCCTCCACTTT. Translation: CASSHRQVNNSPLHF.

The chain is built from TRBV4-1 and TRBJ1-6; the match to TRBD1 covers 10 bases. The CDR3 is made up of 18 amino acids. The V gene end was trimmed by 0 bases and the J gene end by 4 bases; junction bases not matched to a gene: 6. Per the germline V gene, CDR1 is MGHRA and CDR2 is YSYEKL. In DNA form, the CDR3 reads TGCGCCAGCAGCCAAGAAGGGACAGGGGTCGTTTATAATTCACCCCTCCACTTT. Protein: CASSQEGTGVVYNSPLHF.

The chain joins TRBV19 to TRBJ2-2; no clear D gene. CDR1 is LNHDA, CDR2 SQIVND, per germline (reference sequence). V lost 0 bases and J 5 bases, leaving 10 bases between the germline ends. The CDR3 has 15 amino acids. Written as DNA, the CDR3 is TGTGCCAGTAGTATAGATCGCCTAGGAACCGGGGAGCTGTTTTTT. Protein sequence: CASSIDRLGTGELFF. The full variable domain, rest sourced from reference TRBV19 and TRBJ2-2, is DGGITQSPKYLFRKEGQNVTLSCEQNLNHDAMYWYRQDPGQGLRLIYYSQIVNDFQKGDIAEGYSVSREKKESFPLTVTSAQKNPTAFYLCASSIDRLGTGELFFGEGSRLTVL.

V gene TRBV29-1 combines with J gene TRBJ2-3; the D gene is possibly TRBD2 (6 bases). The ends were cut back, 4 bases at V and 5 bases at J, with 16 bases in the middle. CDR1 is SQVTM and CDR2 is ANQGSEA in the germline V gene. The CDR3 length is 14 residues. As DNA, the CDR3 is TGCAGCGTTGCCCCGGGATACGGGGGAGATACGCAGTATTTT. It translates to CSVAPGYGGDTQYF.

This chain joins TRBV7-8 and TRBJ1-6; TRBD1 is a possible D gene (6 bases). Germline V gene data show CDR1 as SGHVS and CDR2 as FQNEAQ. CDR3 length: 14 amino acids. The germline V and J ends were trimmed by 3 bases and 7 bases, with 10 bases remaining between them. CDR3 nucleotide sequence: TGTGCCAGCAGCTTTACAGGGCTGAATTCACCCCTCCACTTT. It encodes CASSFTGLNSPLHF.

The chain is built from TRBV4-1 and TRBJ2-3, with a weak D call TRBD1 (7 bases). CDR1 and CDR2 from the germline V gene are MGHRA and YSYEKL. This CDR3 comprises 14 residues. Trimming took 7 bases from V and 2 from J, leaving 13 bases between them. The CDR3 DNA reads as TGCGCCAGCATGCGGGACAGAAACACAGATACGCAGTATTTT. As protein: CASMRDRNTDTQYF.

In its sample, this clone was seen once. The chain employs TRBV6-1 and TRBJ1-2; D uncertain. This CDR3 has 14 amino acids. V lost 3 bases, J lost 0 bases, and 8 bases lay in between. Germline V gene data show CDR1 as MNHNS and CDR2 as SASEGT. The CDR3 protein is CASSDGASNYGYTF. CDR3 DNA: TGTGCCAGCAGTGACGGAGCCTCTAACTATGGCTACACCTTC.

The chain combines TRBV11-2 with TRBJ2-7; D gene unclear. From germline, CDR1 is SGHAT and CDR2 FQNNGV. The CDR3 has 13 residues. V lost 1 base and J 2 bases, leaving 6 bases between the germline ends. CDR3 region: CASSLALTYEQYF. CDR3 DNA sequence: TGTGCCAGCAGCTTAGCCCTAACCTACGAGCAGTACTTC. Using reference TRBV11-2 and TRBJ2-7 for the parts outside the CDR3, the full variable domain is EAGVAQSPRYKIIEKRQSVAFWCNPISGHATLYWYQQILGQGPKLLIQFQNNGVVDDSQLPKDRFSAERLKGVDSTLKIQPAKLEDSAVYLCASSLALTYEQYFGPGTRLTVT.